The rows below give T cell receptor beta chains drawn from one sample of a study of T-cell memory formation after mild COVID-19. Each CDR3 protein gets one entry after TCRdb re-called the 5' RACE reads with MiXCR. The table includes 350,000 to 500,000 distinct CDR3 sequences, roughly 18% detected once. What was sequenced was PBMCs or a T cell subset sorted from them (not recorded which). The receptors shown here come from a man younger than 35 who had mild COVID-19 (a few samples of this study predate the infection). Cell type and time point are not known. CDR3s include the opening cysteine and the closing phenylalanine or tryptophan. A D gene is named only where the DNA matches it firmly. Some rows have no size entry. The others give once, few or many, or a class for an expanded clone.

D	J	size	V	DNA	CDR3
-	TRBJ2-1	few	TRBV20-1	TGCAGTGCCAATACCGGCAATGAGCAGTTCTTC	CSANTGNEQFF
TRBD1	TRBJ2-7	many	TRBV18	TGTGCCAGCAGCCCGGGACAGGGGGCTTACGAGCAGTACTTC	CASSPGQGAYEQYF
TRBD1	TRBJ1-5	few	TRBV10-3	TGTGCCATCAGTGAACAACAGGGGAATCAGCCCCAGCATTTT	CAISEQQGNQPQHF
TRBD2	TRBJ2-3	-	TRBV10-3	TGTGCCATCCGCCGCGTAACGGGGGGGCCCGATACGCAGTATTTT	CAIRRVTGGPDTQYF
TRBD1	TRBJ2-4	-	TRBV10-3	TGTGCCATCAGCCCCGGACAGGGAACGTACATTCAGTACTTC	CAISPGQGTYIQYF
-	TRBJ2-3	few	TRBV2	TGTGCCAGCGCGACGGCGGATACGCAGTATTTT	CASATADTQYF
-	TRBJ1-5	few	TRBV28	TGTGCCAGCAGTAAAGGGACGAGACGGAATCAGCCCCAGCATTTT	CASSKGTRRNQPQHF
-	TRBJ1-5	-	TRBV3-2	TGTGCCAGTACTATCCCCTACCAGCCCCAGCATTTT	CASTIPYQPQHF
-	TRBJ1-2	-	TRBV6-5	TGTGCCAGCAGTCCCCACTGGCCCCCCCGGGACTATGGCTACACCTTC	CASSPHWPPRDYGYTF
-	TRBJ1-1	few	TRBV10-3	TGTGCCATCAGTGAGGGCAGGGAAATGAACACTGAAGCTTTCTTT	CAISEGREMNTEAFF
-	TRBJ2-1	few	TRBV2	TGTGCCAGCAGTCATTACGAGGACAATGAGCAGTTCTTC	CASSHYEDNEQFF